This TCR beta chain was documented in a study of T cell responses to AZD1222 COVID-19 vaccine. The V segment lost 3 bases and the J segment 0 bases; nucleotides outside the gene matches: 1. The CDR3 has 14 residues. CDR1 is MDHEN, CDR2 SYDVKM, per germline. Method: immunoSEQ multiplex PCR; TCRdb's copy keeps in-frame clones and lacks some. The data contain 90,000 to 120,000 clones, roughly 86% of them singletons. The starting material was peripheral blood, obtained on day 0 of AZD1222 vaccination. This TCR was sampled from an adult in good health. The chain has TRBV28 and TRBJ1-2, with 7 bases identical to TRBD1. CDR3 loop: CASSLGQTNYGYTF. The CDR3 DNA sequence: TGTGCCAGCAGTTTGGGACAGACTAACTATGGCTACACCTTC.